This T cell receptor (beta chain) was sequenced in a study of T cell changes during pregnancy in multiple sclerosis. Method: immunoSEQ multiplex PCR; TCRdb's copy keeps in-frame clones and lacks some. The sample holds tens of thousands of clones; approximately 92% are singletons and the top ten take just over 2%. This TCR came from a female donor with multiple sclerosis, enrolled in a pregnancy study. The input for sequencing was peripheral blood, taken after pregnancy.

Here the CDR3 reads CASSELRTGGEETQYF. In DNA, the CDR3 is TGTGCCAGCAGTGAATTAAGGACAGGGGGCGAAGAGACCCAGTACTTC. The chain links TRBV25-1 to TRBJ2-5; 11 bases agree with TRBD1. The CDR3 sequence is 16 residues long. Germline V gene sequence: CDR1 MGHDK, CDR2 SYGVNS. V shed 1 base, J shed 3 bases, and the junction held 4 bases outside the gene matches.